Listed below are T cell receptor beta chains from one sample, sequenced in a study of shared clonotypes between healthy human individuals. TCRdb's copy holds only in-frame clones and misses some; the assay was immunoSEQ multiplex PCR. The data contain about 2.3 million clones, just under 95% of them singletons. The sequencing input was naive CD4+ T cells from PBMCs. Source of these receptors: a man younger than 35 in good health. Some clones in this sample may be carry-over from other donors' samples. Both conserved end residues are part of each CDR3. A D gene is named only where the DNA matches it firmly. Size is stated for part of the rows, as once, few or many counts, or as a class when the clone is expanded.

V gene: TRBV6-1; clone size: NA; J gene: TRBJ2-7; D gene: NA; CDR3 protein: CASSESRGFYEQYF; CDR3 DNA: TGTGCCAGCAGTGAATCGAGGGGCTTCTACGAGCAGTACTTC
V gene: TRBV7-9; clone size: NA; J gene: TRBJ2-1; D gene: NA; CDR3 protein: CASSLEPYNEQFF; CDR3 DNA: TGTGCCAGCAGCTTAGAACCCTACAATGAGCAGTTCTTC
V gene: TRBV28; clone size: NA; J gene: TRBJ1-2; D gene: TRBD1; CDR3 protein: CASSSRRQGARGYTF; CDR3 DNA: TGTGCCAGCAGTTCTCGTCGACAGGGGGCTCGAGGCTACACCTTC
V gene: TRBV7-2; clone size: NA; J gene: TRBJ1-5; D gene: NA; CDR3 protein: CASSLDRSTAGVGQPQHF; CDR3 DNA: TGTGCCAGCAGCTTAGATCGGTCAACTGCAGGGGTCGGTCAGCCCCAGCATTTT
V gene: TRBV7-2; clone size: NA; J gene: TRBJ2-7; D gene: NA; CDR3 protein: CASSQAPPGAEYEQYF; CDR3 DNA: TGTGCCAGCAGCCAGGCCCCCCCCGGGGCCGAATACGAGCAGTACTTC
V gene: TRBV10-3; clone size: NA; J gene: TRBJ2-7; D gene: NA; CDR3 protein: CAISREVSYEQYF; CDR3 DNA: TGTGCCATCTCGAGGGAGGTATCCTACGAGCAGTACTTC
V gene: TRBV7-3; clone size: NA; J gene: TRBJ2-1; D gene: NA; CDR3 protein: CASSLIGTYSYNEQFF; CDR3 DNA: TGTGCCAGCAGCTTGATAGGGACGTATTCCTACAATGAGCAGTTCTTC
V gene: TRBV11-2; clone size: NA; J gene: TRBJ2-2; D gene: TRBD2; CDR3 protein: CASSLAANTGELFF; CDR3 DNA: TGTGCCAGTTCACTAGCGGCGAACACCGGGGAGCTGTTTTTT
V gene: TRBV5-6; clone size: NA; J gene: TRBJ2-6; D gene: NA; CDR3 protein: CASSPGGANVLTF; CDR3 DNA: TGTGCCAGCAGCCCTGGAGGGGCCAACGTCCTGACTTTC
V gene: TRBV28; clone size: NA; J gene: TRBJ2-7; D gene: TRBD1; CDR3 protein: CASSLGTGGQSYEQYF; CDR3 DNA: TGTGCCAGCAGTTTGGGGACAGGGGGACAATCCTACGAGCAGTACTTC
V gene: TRBV2; clone size: once; J gene: TRBJ1-2; D gene: NA; CDR3 protein: CASSEAQGGGYTF; CDR3 DNA: TGTGCCAGCAGTGAAGCGCAGGGAGGAGGCTACACCTTC
V gene: TRBV30; clone size: NA; J gene: TRBJ2-1; D gene: TRBD2; CDR3 protein: CAWRGLAGEQFF; CDR3 DNA: TGTGCCTGGAGAGGACTAGCCGGCGAGCAGTTCTTC
V gene: TRBV7-9; clone size: NA; J gene: TRBJ1-5; D gene: NA; CDR3 protein: CASSKEARNQPQHF; CDR3 DNA: TGTGCCAGCAGCAAAGAGGCCCGGAATCAGCCCCAGCATTTT
V gene: TRBV5-1; clone size: NA; J gene: TRBJ2-1; D gene: NA; CDR3 protein: CASSVINRAGSYNEQFF; CDR3 DNA: TGCGCCAGCAGCGTAATCAACCGGGCCGGGTCCTACAATGAGCAGTTCTTC
V gene: TRBV6-5; clone size: NA; J gene: TRBJ2-7; D gene: NA; CDR3 protein: CASTQRLNSYEQYF; CDR3 DNA: TGTGCCAGCACTCAGAGGCTGAACTCCTACGAGCAGTACTTC
V gene: TRBV28; clone size: NA; J gene: TRBJ1-5; D gene: NA; CDR3 protein: CASSLLTGSNQPQHF; CDR3 DNA: TGTGCCAGCAGTTTACTCACAGGGAGCAATCAGCCCCAGCATTTT
V gene: TRBV6-5; clone size: NA; J gene: TRBJ2-7; D gene: NA; CDR3 protein: CASRGSAFKQYF; CDR3 DNA: TGTGCCAGCAGGGGCTCAGCGTTTAAGCAGTACTTC
V gene: TRBV29-1; clone size: NA; J gene: TRBJ1-3; D gene: NA; CDR3 protein: CSVASSGNTIYF; CDR3 DNA: TGCAGCGTTGCCAGCTCTGGAAACACCATATATTTT
V gene: TRBV27; clone size: NA; J gene: TRBJ1-5; D gene: TRBD1; CDR3 protein: CASSGQGSNQPQHF; CDR3 DNA: TGTGCCAGCAGTGGACAGGGTAGCAATCAGCCCCAGCATTTT
V gene: TRBV5-1; clone size: NA; J gene: TRBJ2-3; D gene: TRBD2; CDR3 protein: CASSSGLRTDTQYF; CDR3 DNA: TGCGCCAGCAGCTCGGGACTACGCACAGATACGCAGTATTTT
V gene: TRBV20-1; clone size: NA; J gene: TRBJ1-1; D gene: NA; CDR3 protein: CSALGNTEAFF; CDR3 DNA: TGCAGTGCCCTGGGGAACACTGAAGCTTTCTTT
V gene: TRBV6-1; clone size: NA; J gene: TRBJ2-5; D gene: NA; CDR3 protein: CASLSASQETQYF; CDR3 DNA: TGTGCCAGCCTCTCAGCTAGCCAAGAGACCCAGTACTTC
V gene: TRBV30; clone size: NA; J gene: TRBJ2-3; D gene: TRBD1; CDR3 protein: CAWLPPDRALWDTQYF; CDR3 DNA: TGTGCCTGGCTGCCCCCCGACAGGGCCCTCTGGGATACGCAGTATTTT
V gene: TRBV28; clone size: once; J gene: TRBJ2-6; D gene: NA; CDR3 protein: CASSLLQVSGANVLTF; CDR3 DNA: TGTGCCAGCAGTTTGCTTCAGGTATCTGGGGCCAACGTCCTGACTTTC
V gene: TRBV11-2; clone size: NA; J gene: TRBJ2-5; D gene: TRBD2; CDR3 protein: CASSLRASGNQETQYF; CDR3 DNA: TGTGCCAGCAGCTTACGGGCTAGCGGGAACCAAGAGACCCAGTACTTC
V gene: TRBV28; clone size: NA; J gene: TRBJ1-6; D gene: NA; CDR3 protein: CASYTQGNNSPLHF; CDR3 DNA: TGTGCCAGCTACACGCAGGGCAATAATTCACCCCTCCACTTT
V gene: TRBV5-1; clone size: NA; J gene: TRBJ2-1; D gene: TRBD2; CDR3 protein: CASSLAPASGRAGEQFF; CDR3 DNA: TGCGCCAGCAGCTTGGCCCCCGCTAGCGGGAGGGCCGGTGAGCAGTTCTTC
V gene: TRBV28; clone size: NA; J gene: TRBJ1-1; D gene: NA; CDR3 protein: CASRGAKGAHEAFF; CDR3 DNA: TGTGCCAGCAGAGGGGCTAAGGGCGCCCATGAAGCTTTCTTT
V gene: TRBV28; clone size: NA; J gene: TRBJ1-5; D gene: NA; CDR3 protein: CASEGGQGQPQHF; CDR3 DNA: TGTGCCAGCGAAGGGGGTCAGGGTCAGCCCCAGCATTTT
V gene: TRBV6-1; clone size: few; J gene: TRBJ1-1; D gene: NA; CDR3 protein: CASSEGSWAEAFF; CDR3 DNA: TGTGCCAGCAGTGAAGGATCTTGGGCTGAAGCTTTCTTT
V gene: TRBV19; clone size: NA; J gene: TRBJ1-1; D gene: NA; CDR3 protein: CASSIKGVNTEAFF; CDR3 DNA: TGTGCCAGTAGTATAAAGGGGGTTAACACTGAAGCTTTCTTT
V gene: TRBV9; clone size: NA; J gene: TRBJ2-5; D gene: TRBD2; CDR3 protein: CASSEGRTSGIQETQYF; CDR3 DNA: TGTGCCAGCAGCGAGGGTAGGACTAGCGGGATCCAAGAGACCCAGTACTTC
V gene: TRBV2; clone size: NA; J gene: TRBJ2-7; D gene: NA; CDR3 protein: CASSDLAPEQYF; CDR3 DNA: TGTGCCAGCAGTGATTTGGCCCCCGAGCAGTACTTC
V gene: TRBV5-1; clone size: NA; J gene: TRBJ2-7; D gene: NA; CDR3 protein: CASSLVADRDSYEQYF; CDR3 DNA: TGCGCCAGCAGCTTAGTCGCGGACAGAGACTCCTACGAGCAGTACTTC
V gene: TRBV6-1; clone size: NA; J gene: TRBJ1-5; D gene: NA; CDR3 protein: CASSQGMFAGQPQHF; CDR3 DNA: TGTGCCAGCAGTCAAGGGATGTTTGCGGGTCAGCCCCAGCATTTT
V gene: TRBV7-2; clone size: NA; J gene: TRBJ2-7; D gene: TRBD2; CDR3 protein: CASSLARSGGPSYEQYF; CDR3 DNA: TGTGCCAGCAGCTTAGCCCGGTCGGGAGGTCCCTCCTACGAGCAGTACTTC
V gene: TRBV7-3; clone size: NA; J gene: TRBJ2-3; D gene: NA; CDR3 protein: CASSSQGRDTQYF; CDR3 DNA: TGTGCCAGCAGCTCCCAGGGCAGAGATACGCAGTATTTT
V gene: TRBV28; clone size: NA; J gene: TRBJ2-7; D gene: TRBD1; CDR3 protein: CASMFRDRYLRLDF; CDR3 DNA: TGTGCCAGCATGTTTCGGGACAGATATTTACGATTGGACTTC
V gene: TRBV11-3; clone size: once; J gene: TRBJ1-1; D gene: NA; CDR3 protein: CASSKGLGQTTQNTEAFF; CDR3 DNA: TGTGCCAGCAGCAAGGGACTCGGACAGACGACTCAGAACACTGAAGCTTTCTTT
V gene: TRBV18; clone size: few; J gene: TRBJ2-3; D gene: NA; CDR3 protein: CASSPPGADTQYF; CDR3 DNA: TGTGCCAGCTCACCTCCGGGGGCAGATACGCAGTATTTT
V gene: TRBV2; clone size: NA; J gene: TRBJ2-3; D gene: TRBD2; CDR3 protein: CASSVASGTDTQYF; CDR3 DNA: TGTGCCAGCAGTGTTGCTAGCGGGACAGATACGCAGTATTTT